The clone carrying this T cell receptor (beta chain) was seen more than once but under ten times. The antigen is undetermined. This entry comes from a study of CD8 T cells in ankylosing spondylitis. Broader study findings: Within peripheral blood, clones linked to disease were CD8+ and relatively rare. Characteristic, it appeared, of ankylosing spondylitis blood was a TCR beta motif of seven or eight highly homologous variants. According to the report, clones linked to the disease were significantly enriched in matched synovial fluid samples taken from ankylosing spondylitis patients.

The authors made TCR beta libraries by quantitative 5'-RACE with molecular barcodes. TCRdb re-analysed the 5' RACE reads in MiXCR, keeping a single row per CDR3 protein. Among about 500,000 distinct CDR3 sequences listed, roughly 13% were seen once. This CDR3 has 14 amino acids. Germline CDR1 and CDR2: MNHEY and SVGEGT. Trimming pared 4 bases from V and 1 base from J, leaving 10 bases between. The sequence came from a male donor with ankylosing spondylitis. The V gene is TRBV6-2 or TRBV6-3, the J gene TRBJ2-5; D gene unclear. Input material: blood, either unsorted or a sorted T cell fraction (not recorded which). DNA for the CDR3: TGTGCCAGCAGTTCCACCGGCAGCCAAGAGACCCAGTACTTC. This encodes CASSSTGSQETQYF.